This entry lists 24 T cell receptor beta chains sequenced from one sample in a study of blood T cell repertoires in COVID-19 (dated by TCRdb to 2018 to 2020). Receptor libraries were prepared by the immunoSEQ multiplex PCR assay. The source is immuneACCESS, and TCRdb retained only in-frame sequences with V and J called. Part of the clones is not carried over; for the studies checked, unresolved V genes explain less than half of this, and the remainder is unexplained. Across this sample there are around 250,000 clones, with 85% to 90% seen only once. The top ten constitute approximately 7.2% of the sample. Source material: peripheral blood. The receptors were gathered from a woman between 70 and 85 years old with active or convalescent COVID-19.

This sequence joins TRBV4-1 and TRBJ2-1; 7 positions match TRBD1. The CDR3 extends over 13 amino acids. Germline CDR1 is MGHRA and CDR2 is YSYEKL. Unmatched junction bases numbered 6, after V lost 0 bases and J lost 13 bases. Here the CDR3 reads CASSQDLQGVQFF. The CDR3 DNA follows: TGCGCCAGCAGCCAAGATCTCCAGGGGGTACAGTTCTTC.

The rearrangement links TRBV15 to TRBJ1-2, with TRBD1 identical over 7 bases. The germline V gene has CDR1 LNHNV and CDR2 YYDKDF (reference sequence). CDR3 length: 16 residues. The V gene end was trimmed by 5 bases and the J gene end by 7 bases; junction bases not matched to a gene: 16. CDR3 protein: CATSPGGVQGFTGYTF. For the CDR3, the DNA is TGTGCCACCAGCCCAGGAGGGGTACAGGGGTTTACTGGCTACACCTTC.

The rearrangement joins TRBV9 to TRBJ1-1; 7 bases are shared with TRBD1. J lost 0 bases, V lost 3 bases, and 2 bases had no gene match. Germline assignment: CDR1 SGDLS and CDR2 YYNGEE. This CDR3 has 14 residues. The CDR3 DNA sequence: TGTGCCAGCAGCGGAGACAGGGTGAACACTGAAGCTTTCTTT. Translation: CASSGDRVNTEAFF.

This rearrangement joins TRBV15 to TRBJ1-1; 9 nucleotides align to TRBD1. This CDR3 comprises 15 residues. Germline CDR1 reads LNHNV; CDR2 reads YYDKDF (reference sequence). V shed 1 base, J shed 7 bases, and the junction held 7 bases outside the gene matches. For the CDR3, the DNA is TGTGCCACCAGCAGAGCCCGACAGGGGGATGGTGAAGCTTTCTTT. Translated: CATSRARQGDGEAFF.

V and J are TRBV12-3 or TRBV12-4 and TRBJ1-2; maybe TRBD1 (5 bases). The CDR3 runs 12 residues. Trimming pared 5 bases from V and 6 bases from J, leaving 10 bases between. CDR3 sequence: CASSGAGNGYTF. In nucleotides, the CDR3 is TGTGCCAGCAGTGGGGCAGGAAATGGCTACACCTTC.

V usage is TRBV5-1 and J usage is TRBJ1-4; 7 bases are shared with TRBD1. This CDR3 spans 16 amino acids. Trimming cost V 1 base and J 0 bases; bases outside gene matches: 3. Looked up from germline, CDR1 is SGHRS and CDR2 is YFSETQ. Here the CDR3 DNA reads TGCGCCAGCAGCTTGAGGACAGGAGCAACTAATGAAAAACTGTTTTTT. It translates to CASSLRTGATNEKLFF.

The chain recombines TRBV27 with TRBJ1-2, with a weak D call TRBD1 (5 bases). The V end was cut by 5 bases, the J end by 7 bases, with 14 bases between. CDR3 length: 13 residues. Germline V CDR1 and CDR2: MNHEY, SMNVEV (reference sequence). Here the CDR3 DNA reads TGTGCCAGCAGTCTATACCAGGGTGGTGGCTACACCTTC. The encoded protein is CASSLYQGGGYTF.

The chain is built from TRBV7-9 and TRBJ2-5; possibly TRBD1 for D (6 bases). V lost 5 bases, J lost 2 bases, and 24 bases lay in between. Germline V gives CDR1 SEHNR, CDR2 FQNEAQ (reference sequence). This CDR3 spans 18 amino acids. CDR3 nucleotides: TGTGCCAGCAGCACCCGGGGCAGGGGAAGGGATTATCAAGAGACCCAGTACTTC. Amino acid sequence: CASSTRGRGRDYQETQYF.

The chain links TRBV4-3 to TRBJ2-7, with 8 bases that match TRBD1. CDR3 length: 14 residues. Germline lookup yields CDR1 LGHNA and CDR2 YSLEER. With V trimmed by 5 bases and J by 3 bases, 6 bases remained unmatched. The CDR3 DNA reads TGCGCCAGCAGCGTTTCAGGGGGCTTCTACGAGCAGTACTTC. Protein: CASSVSGGFYEQYF.

This chain's CDR3 is CASRLNRVGYTF. For the CDR3, the DNA is TGTGCCAGCAGGTTGAACAGGGTGGGCTACACCTTC. This chain connects TRBV12-3 or TRBV12-4 to TRBJ1-2; TRBD1 might be the D (6 bases). The V end lost 6 bases, the J end lost 8 bases, and 13 bases lay between the germline ends. The CDR3 is made up of 12 amino acids.

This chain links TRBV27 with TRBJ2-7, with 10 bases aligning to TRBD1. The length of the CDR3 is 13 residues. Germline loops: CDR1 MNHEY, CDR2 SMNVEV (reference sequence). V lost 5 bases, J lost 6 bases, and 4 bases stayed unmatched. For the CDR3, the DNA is TGTGCCAGCAGTCGGGACAGGGGAGGCGAGCAGTACTTC. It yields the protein CASSRDRGGEQYF.

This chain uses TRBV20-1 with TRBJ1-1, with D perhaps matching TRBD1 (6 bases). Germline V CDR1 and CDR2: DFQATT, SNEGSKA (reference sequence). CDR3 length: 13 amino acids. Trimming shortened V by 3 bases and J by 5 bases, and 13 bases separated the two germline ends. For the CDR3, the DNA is TGCAGTGCTAGTAAGGGGGGGGATACTGAAGCTTTCTTT. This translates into CSASKGGDTEAFF.

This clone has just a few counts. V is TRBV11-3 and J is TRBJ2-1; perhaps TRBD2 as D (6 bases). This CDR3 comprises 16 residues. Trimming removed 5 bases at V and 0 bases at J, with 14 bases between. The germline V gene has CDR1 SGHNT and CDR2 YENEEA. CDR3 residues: CASSPRDLSSYNEQFF. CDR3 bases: TGTGCCAGCAGCCCTAGGGACTTAAGCTCCTACAATGAGCAGTTCTTC.

The CDR3 DNA sequence: TGTGCCATCAGTGAGTCGGGACAGGGGGCAGGGTACGAGCAGTACTTC. It yields the protein CAISESGQGAGYEQYF. The chain is built from TRBV10-3 and TRBJ2-7, with 12 bases matching TRBD1. V lost 0 bases to trimming and J lost 4 bases; unmatched junction nucleotides: 4. Germline V CDR1 and CDR2: ENHRY, SYGVKD. The CDR3 consists of 16 residues.

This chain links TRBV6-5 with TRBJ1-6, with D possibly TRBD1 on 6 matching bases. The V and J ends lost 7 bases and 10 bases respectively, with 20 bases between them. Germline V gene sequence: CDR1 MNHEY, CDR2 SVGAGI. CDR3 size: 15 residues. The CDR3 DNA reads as TGTGCCAGCAATCCACAGGGTCAATACTTGTCACCCCTCCACTTT. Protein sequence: CASNPQGQYLSPLHF.

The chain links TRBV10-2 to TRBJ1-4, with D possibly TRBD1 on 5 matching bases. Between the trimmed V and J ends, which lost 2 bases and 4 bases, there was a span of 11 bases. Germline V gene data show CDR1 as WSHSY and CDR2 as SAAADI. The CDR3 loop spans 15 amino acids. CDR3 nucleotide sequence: TGCGCCAGCAGTGAGGTGGGGCAGGGTAATGAAAAACTGTTTTTT. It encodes CASSEVGQGNEKLFF.

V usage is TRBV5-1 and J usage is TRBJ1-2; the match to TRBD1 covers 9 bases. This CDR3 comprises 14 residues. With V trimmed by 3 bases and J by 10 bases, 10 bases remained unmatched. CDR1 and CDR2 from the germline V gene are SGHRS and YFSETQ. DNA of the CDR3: TGCGCCAGCAGCTCGGGGACAGGGAGTTCCGACTACACCTTC. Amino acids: CASSSGTGSSDYTF.

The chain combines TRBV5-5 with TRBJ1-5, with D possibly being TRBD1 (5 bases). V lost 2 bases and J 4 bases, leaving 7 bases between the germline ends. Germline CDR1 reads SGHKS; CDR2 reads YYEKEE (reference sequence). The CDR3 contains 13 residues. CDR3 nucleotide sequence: TGTGCCAGCAGCTTAGGGGCGAATCAGCCCCAGCATTTT. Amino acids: CASSLGANQPQHF.

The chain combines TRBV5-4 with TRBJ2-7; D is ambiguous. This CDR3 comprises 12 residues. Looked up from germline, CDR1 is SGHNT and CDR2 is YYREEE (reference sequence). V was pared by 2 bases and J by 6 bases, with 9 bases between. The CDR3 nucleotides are TGTGCCAGCAGCTTATTACATGGCGAGCAGTACTTC. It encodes CASSLLHGEQYF.

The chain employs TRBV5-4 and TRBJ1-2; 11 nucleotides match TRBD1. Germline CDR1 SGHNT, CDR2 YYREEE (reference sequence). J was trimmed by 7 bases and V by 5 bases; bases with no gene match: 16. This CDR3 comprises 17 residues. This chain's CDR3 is CASRLPGTGGKDGGYTF. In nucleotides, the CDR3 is TGTGCCAGCAGGCTTCCCGGGACAGGGGGTAAGGACGGTGGCTACACCTTC. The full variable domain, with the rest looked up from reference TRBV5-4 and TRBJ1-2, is ETGVTQSPTHLIKTRGQQVTLRCSSQSGHNTVSWYQQALGQGPQFIFQYYREEENGRGNFPPRFSGLQFPNYSSELNVNALELDDSALYLCASRLPGTGGKDGGYTFGSGTRLTVV.

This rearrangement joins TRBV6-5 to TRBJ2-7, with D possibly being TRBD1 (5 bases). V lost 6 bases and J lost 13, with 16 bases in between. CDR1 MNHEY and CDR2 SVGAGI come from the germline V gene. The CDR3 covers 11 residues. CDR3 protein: CASRYRQDKYF. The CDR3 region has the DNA TGTGCCAGCAGGTACAGGCAGGACAAATACTTC.

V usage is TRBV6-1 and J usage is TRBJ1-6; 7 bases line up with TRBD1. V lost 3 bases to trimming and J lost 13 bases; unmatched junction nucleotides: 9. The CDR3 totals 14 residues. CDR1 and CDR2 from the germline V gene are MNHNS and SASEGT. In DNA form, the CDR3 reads TGTGCCAGCAGTGAGAGGACAGGCCCCTTGCCCCTCCACTTT. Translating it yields CASSERTGPLPLHF.

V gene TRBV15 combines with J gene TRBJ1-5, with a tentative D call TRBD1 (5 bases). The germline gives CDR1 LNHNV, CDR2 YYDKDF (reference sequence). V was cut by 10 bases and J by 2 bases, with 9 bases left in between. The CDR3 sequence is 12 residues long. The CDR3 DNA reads TGTGCCAGTCAGGGCGGCAATCAGCCCCAGCATTTT. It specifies CASQGGNQPQHF.

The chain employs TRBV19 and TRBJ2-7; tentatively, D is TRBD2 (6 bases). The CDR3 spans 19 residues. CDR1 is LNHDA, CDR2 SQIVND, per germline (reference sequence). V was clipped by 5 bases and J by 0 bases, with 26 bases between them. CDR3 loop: CASSPRQSGSRVSSYEQYF. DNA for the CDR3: TGTGCCAGTAGTCCCCGACAGAGCGGGTCCAGGGTCAGCTCCTACGAGCAGTACTTC.